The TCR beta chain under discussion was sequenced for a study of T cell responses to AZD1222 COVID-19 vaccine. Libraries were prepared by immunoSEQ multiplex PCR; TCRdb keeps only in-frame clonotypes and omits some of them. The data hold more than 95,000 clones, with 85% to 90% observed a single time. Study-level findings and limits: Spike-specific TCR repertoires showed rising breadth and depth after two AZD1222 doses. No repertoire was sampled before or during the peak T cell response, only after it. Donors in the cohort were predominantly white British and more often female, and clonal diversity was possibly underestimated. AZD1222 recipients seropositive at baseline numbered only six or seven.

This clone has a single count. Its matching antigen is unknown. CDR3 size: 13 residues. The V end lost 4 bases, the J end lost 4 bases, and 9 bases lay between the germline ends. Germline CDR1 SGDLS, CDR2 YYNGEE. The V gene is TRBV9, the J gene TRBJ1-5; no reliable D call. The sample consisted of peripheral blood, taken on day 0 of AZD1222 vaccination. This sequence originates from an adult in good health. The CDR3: CASSPHFNQPQHF. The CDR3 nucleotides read TGTGCCAGCAGCCCGCACTTTAATCAGCCCCAGCATTTT.